Below, 32 T cell receptor beta chains from the same sample are listed, as sequenced in a study of cytomegalovirus exposure and HLA in healthy donors. It was with 60 Vbeta and 13 Jbeta primers that the PCR ran. Some clones are missing from TCRdb's copy, which holds only in-frame ones; the method was immunoSEQ multiplex PCR. Its table records roughly 140,000 clones. The sequencing input was PBMCs. These receptors came from a man aged 35 to 55 in good health and CMV-seronegative.

This chain links TRBV28 with TRBJ1-1, with TRBD1 matching 8 bases. The CDR3 has 14 residues. The germline CDR1 and CDR2 sequences are MDHEN and SYDVKM. Trimming cost V 4 bases and J 3 bases; bases outside gene matches: 4. The CDR3 is CASSSVDRDTEAFF. In DNA, the CDR3 is TGTGCCAGCAGTTCAGTGGACAGGGACACTGAAGCTTTCTTT.

The rearrangement joins TRBV10-3 to TRBJ1-3, with TRBD1 as a possible D gene (5 bases). The CDR3 is made up of 13 amino acids. The V end lost 6 bases, the J end lost 6 bases, and 12 bases lay between the germline ends. Germline CDR1 and CDR2: ENHRY and SYGVKD. This CDR3 is CAISADGQNTIYF. DNA of the CDR3: TGTGCCATCAGCGCGGACGGACAAAACACCATATATTTT.

CDR3 protein: CASSYQAPYEQYF. The CDR3 nucleotides are TGCGCCAGCAGCTACCAAGCTCCCTACGAGCAGTACTTC. V is TRBV5-1 and J is TRBJ2-7, with no clear D. The V end lost 3 bases, the J end lost 2 bases, and 9 bases lay between the germline ends. Germline V gene sequence: CDR1 SGHRS, CDR2 YFSETQ. This CDR3 has 13 amino acids. Full variable domain (outside the CDR3, taken from reference TRBV5-1 and TRBJ2-7): KAGVTQTPRYLIKTRGQQVTLSCSPISGHRSVSWYQQTPGQGLQFLFEYFSETQRNKGNFPGRFSGRQFSNSRSEMNVSTLELGDSALYLCASSYQAPYEQYFGPGTRLTVT.

The V call is TRBV7-9, the J call TRBJ2-3; D ambiguous. Germline assignment: CDR1 SEHNR and CDR2 FQNEAQ (reference sequence). V lost 3 bases and J 5 bases, leaving 3 bases between the germline ends. The CDR3 is 11 amino acids. The CDR3 coding sequence is TGTGCCAGCAGCTTTATAGATACGCAGTATTTT. Its translation is CASSFIDTQYF.

The chain carries TRBV2 and TRBJ2-7, with 11 bases that match TRBD1. The CDR3 has 14 residues. CDR1 is SNHLY, CDR2 FYNNEI, per germline. With V trimmed by 6 bases and J by 5 bases, 6 bases remained unmatched. CDR3 region: CASSEGQGVNEQYF. CDR3 in DNA: TGTGCCAGCAGCGAGGGACAGGGGGTCAACGAGCAGTACTTC.

The genes are TRBV7-7 and TRBJ2-3; a weak D match, TRBD2 (6 bases). The CDR3 has 14 residues. Germline V lookup: CDR1 SSHAT, CDR2 FNYEAQ (reference sequence). V gave up 5 bases and J gave up 0 bases, with 9 bases separating them. The CDR3 nucleotides read TGTGCCAGCAGCCCCGGGACTAGCACAGATACGCAGTATTTT. Amino acid sequence: CASSPGTSTDTQYF.

V is TRBV9 and J is TRBJ2-1, with D unclear. The CDR3 loop spans 14 amino acids. CDR1 is SGDLS and CDR2 is YYNGEE in the germline V gene. Between the trimmed V and J ends, which lost 0 bases and 4 bases, there was a span of 8 bases. CDR3 sequence reads: CASSVESGYNEQFF. DNA for the CDR3: TGTGCCAGCAGCGTAGAGTCAGGATACAATGAGCAGTTCTTC.

V and J are TRBV27 and TRBJ2-5; 11 bases agree with TRBD2. This CDR3 contains 16 residues. J gave up 2 bases and V 7 bases, and 9 bases lay outside the gene matches. Germline CDR1 is MNHEY and CDR2 is SMNVEV (reference sequence). CDR3 region: CASKAGLAAPQETQYF. CDR3 nucleotides: TGTGCCAGCAAGGCGGGACTAGCGGCCCCGCAAGAGACCCAGTACTTC.

The CDR3 region is CASRPGTGAETQYF. CDR3 DNA sequence: TGTGCCAGCAGACCCGGGACAGGGGCAGAGACCCAGTACTTC. The rearrangement links TRBV6-5 to TRBJ2-5, with 10 bases that match TRBD1. CDR3 length equals 14 residues. V shed 6 bases, J shed 4 bases, and the junction held 5 bases outside the gene matches. Germline V CDR1 and CDR2: MNHEY, SVGAGI.

The chain is built from TRBV4-1 and TRBJ1-4, with a possible D match to TRBD1 (5 bases). CDR3 length equals 16 residues. Trimming took off 1 base at V and 0 bases at J, with 9 bases between the two ends. Germline CDR1 and CDR2: MGHRA and YSYEKL. CDR3 loop: CASSQVAGPTNEKLFF. CDR3 in DNA: TGCGCCAGCAGCCAAGTTGCGGGGCCAACTAATGAAAAACTGTTTTTT.

The chain employs TRBV14 and TRBJ2-3; the match to TRBD2 covers 8 bases. Germline CDR1 SGHDN, CDR2 FVKESK. The CDR3 has 18 amino acids. Unmatched junction bases numbered 12, after V lost 4 bases and J lost 0 bases. The CDR3 sequence is CASSPLGRGAASTDTQYF. The CDR3 DNA follows: TGTGCCAGCAGCCCCCTTGGGCGGGGGGCCGCTAGCACAGATACGCAGTATTTT.

The chain couples TRBV28 to TRBJ1-2; 7 nucleotides align to TRBD1. Losses at the gene ends were 6 bases for V and 10 bases for J; bases not matched to a gene: 11. Germline V gene sequence: CDR1 MDHEN, CDR2 SYDVKM. The CDR3 is 13 amino acids. The CDR3 region has the DNA TGTGCCAGCAGCCTTCCCACAGGGGATGACTACACCTTC. It translates to CASSLPTGDDYTF.

V gene TRBV25-1 combines with J gene TRBJ1-2, with 8 bases identical to TRBD1. The CDR3 loop spans 14 amino acids. Germline V gene sequence: CDR1 MGHDK, CDR2 SYGVNS. The V gene end was trimmed by 4 bases and the J gene end by 3 bases; junction bases not matched to a gene: 4. CDR3 DNA sequence: TGTGCCAGCAGTGCCCGGACAGGGCACTATGGCTACACCTTC. This gives the protein CASSARTGHYGYTF.

The chain has TRBV6-5 and TRBJ2-7; D not resolved. The CDR3 spans 14 residues. V lost 0 bases and J lost 4, with 10 bases in between. Germline V CDR1 and CDR2: MNHEY, SVGAGI. Here the CDR3 DNA reads TGTGCCAGCAGTTACTCGCCAGGCCCATACGAGCAGTACTTC. Translating gives CASSYSPGPYEQYF.

The V gene is TRBV6-1, the J gene TRBJ1-4, with 9 bases lining up with TRBD1. The germline V gene encodes CDR1 MNHNS and CDR2 SASEGT. This CDR3 spans 15 amino acids. With 5 bases clipped from V and 7 bases from J, the junction kept 8 bases outside the gene matches. CDR3 residues: CASSTQQGASEKLFF. As DNA, the CDR3 is TGTGCCAGCAGTACACAACAGGGGGCGAGTGAAAAACTGTTTTTT.

The chain combines TRBV9 with TRBJ2-1; 10 bases line up with TRBD2. CDR1 and CDR2 (germline): SGDLS, YYNGEE. V lost 3 bases and J lost 7; bases outside the gene matches: 7. The CDR3 runs 15 residues. CDR3 sequence reads: CASSAVSGGANEQFF. The CDR3 DNA follows: TGTGCCAGCAGCGCCGTGAGCGGGGGGGCGAATGAGCAGTTCTTC.

The genes are TRBV6-6 and TRBJ2-5; 9 bases are shared with TRBD1. The ends lost 5 bases at V and 4 bases at J; junction bases unmatched: 5. Germline V gene data show CDR1 as MNHNY and CDR2 as SVGAGI (reference sequence). This CDR3 is 14 amino acids long. CDR3 sequence reads: CASSTRDRVETQYF. The CDR3 DNA reads TGTGCCAGCAGTACCCGGGACAGGGTAGAGACCCAGTACTTC.

The chain has TRBV10-3 and TRBJ1-6; 7 bases agree with TRBD1. From germline, CDR1 is ENHRY and CDR2 SYGVKD. This CDR3 contains 16 residues. Trimming at V came to 1 base and at J to 7 bases, leaving 7 bases not matched to a gene. CDR3 residues: CAISELSFRGNSPLHF. As DNA, the CDR3 is TGTGCCATCAGTGAGTTATCGTTCAGGGGGAATTCACCCCTCCACTTT.

The chain is built from TRBV2 and TRBJ1-5; a weak D match, TRBD1 (5 bases). Germline V CDR1 and CDR2: SNHLY, FYNNEI. Trimming pared 6 bases from V and 5 bases from J, leaving 11 bases between. The CDR3 is 13 residues long. Here the CDR3 DNA reads TGTGCCAGCAGCGGGACTGATTATCAGCCCCAGCATTTT. This gives the protein CASSGTDYQPQHF.

V usage is TRBV5-1 and J usage is TRBJ2-3, with TRBD2 identical over 10 bases. V trimming: 6 bases; J trimming: 2 bases; junction bases outside the gene matches: 9. CDR1 and CDR2 (germline): SGHRS, YFSETQ. The CDR3 extends over 16 amino acids. CDR3 bases: TGCGCCAGCACCAATAGCGGGGGGCCTTACACAGATACGCAGTATTTT. Translated: CASTNSGGPYTDTQYF.

The genes are TRBV5-1 and TRBJ1-5, with D tentatively TRBD1 (6 bases). The CDR3 has 15 residues. CDR1 SGHRS and CDR2 YFSETQ come from the germline V gene. V gave up 5 bases and J gave up 4 bases, with 16 bases separating them. The CDR3 DNA follows: TGCGCCAGCAGACATCAGGGGATAATGAATCAGCCCCAGCATTTT. It specifies CASRHQGIMNQPQHF. The full variable domain, with the rest looked up from reference TRBV5-1 and TRBJ1-5, is KAGVTQTPRYLIKTRGQQVTLSCSPISGHRSVSWYQQTPGQGLQFLFEYFSETQRNKGNFPGRFSGRQFSNSRSEMNVSTLELGDSALYLCASRHQGIMNQPQHFGDGTRLSIL.

The chain employs TRBV6-6 and TRBJ1-6; D is possibly TRBD1 (5 bases). With 6 bases removed from V and 7 bases from J, the gap between germline ends came to 16 bases. This CDR3 is built from 15 residues. Looked up from germline, CDR1 is MNHNY and CDR2 is SVGAGI (reference sequence). In DNA form, the CDR3 reads TGTGCCAGCAGATACCCCTCTGGGGGGAATTCACCCCTCCACTTT. The encoded protein is CASRYPSGGNSPLHF.

The V call is TRBV28, the J call TRBJ1-3, with TRBD1 matching 9 bases. The germline CDR1 and CDR2 sequences are MDHEN and SYDVKM. Trimming took 7 bases from V and 4 from J; bases not matched to a gene: 5. This CDR3 region has 14 residues. The CDR3: CASITGGPGNTIYF. Here the CDR3 DNA reads TGTGCCAGCATTACAGGGGGCCCCGGAAACACCATATATTTT.

The J gene is TRBJ2-5, the V gene TRBV6-6, with D maybe TRBD2 (7 bases). The CDR3 has 15 amino acids. The germline V gene encodes CDR1 MNHNY and CDR2 SVGAGI (reference sequence). Trimming removed 5 bases from V and 5 bases from J, with 18 bases in between. The CDR3 coding sequence is TGTGCCAGCAGTGCTCAGAAAGGGGGGGCGGAGACCCAGTACTTC. Translated, it gives CASSAQKGGAETQYF.

V gene TRBV4-1 combines with J gene TRBJ2-2; a possible D gene is TRBD2 (5 bases). Germline CDR1 reads MGHRA; CDR2 reads YSYEKL. The CDR3 runs 18 residues. V shed 1 base and J shed 0 bases, with 15 bases lying between them. Here the CDR3 DNA reads TGCGCCAGCAGCCAAGGTATGGCCCGGGGAGCGAACACCGGGGAGCTGTTTTTT. Its translation is CASSQGMARGANTGELFF.

The rearrangement joins TRBV7-2 to TRBJ1-1; D might be TRBD1 (6 bases). CDR1 and CDR2 from the germline V gene are SGHTA and FQGNSA. V lost 2 bases to trimming and J lost 7 bases, with 11 bases between them. The CDR3 is 13 residues long. The CDR3 nucleotides are TGTGCCAGCAGCTTACAGGGGCTATTTGAAGCTTTCTTT. Amino acid sequence: CASSLQGLFEAFF.

This chain uses TRBV5-4 with TRBJ1-2; 7 nucleotides line up with TRBD1. V trimming: 0 bases; J trimming: 4 bases; junction bases outside the gene matches: 6. Germline V lookup: CDR1 SGHNT, CDR2 YYREEE (reference sequence). This CDR3 is 15 amino acids long. In DNA form, the CDR3 reads TGTGCCAGCAGCTTGGGGGGACAGAGGTTCTATGGCTACACCTTC. It encodes CASSLGGQRFYGYTF.

The chain uses TRBV10-3 and TRBJ2-1; TRBD1 might be the D (5 bases). There are 15 residues in the CDR3. V was pared by 2 bases and J by 7 bases, with 15 bases between. Germline V gene sequence: CDR1 ENHRY, CDR2 SYGVKD. In DNA, the CDR3 is TGTGCCATCAGTGAGGGTTCGCAGGGAAAGAATGAGCAGTTCTTC. This encodes CAISEGSQGKNEQFF.

The CDR3 region has the DNA TGCGCCAGCAGCCAATACCTCGGACTAGCGGGGGGGCCCCAGGATGAGCAGTTCTTC. The encoded protein is CASSQYLGLAGGPQDEQFF. The chain is built from TRBV4-3 and TRBJ2-1, with 15 positions matching TRBD2. This CDR3 has 19 residues. CDR1 LGHNA and CDR2 YSLEER come from the germline V gene. Germline trimming cut 2 bases from V and 8 bases from J; bases unmatched to any gene: 13.

This chain connects TRBV9 to TRBJ2-1, with D possibly being TRBD2 (6 bases). CDR1 and CDR2 from the germline V gene are SGDLS and YYNGEE. CDR3 size: 16 residues. Trimming cost V 0 bases and J 0 bases, with 10 bases left between them. CDR3 DNA sequence: TGTGCCAGCAGCGTAGATTCCGGGAGCTCCTACAATGAGCAGTTCTTC. It codes for CASSVDSGSSYNEQFF.

About this clone itself: The sample contains more than one DNA sequence encoding this CDR3. J is TRBJ1-1 and V is TRBV27, with 8 bases identical to TRBD1. The V gene end was trimmed by 5 bases and the J gene end by 3 bases; junction bases not matched to a gene: 2. This CDR3 has 13 amino acids. From germline, CDR1 is MNHEY and CDR2 SMNVEV (reference sequence). This CDR3 reads CASSLQGDTEAFF. DNA for the CDR3: TGTGCCAGCAGTCTACAGGGGGACACTGAAGCTTTCTTT.

The V call is TRBV18, the J call TRBJ1-2, with 10 bases aligning to TRBD1. CDR1 is KGHSH, CDR2 LQKENI, per germline. CDR3 length: 14 residues. V shed 3 bases and J 7 bases; nucleotides not matched to a gene: 5. The CDR3 coding sequence is TGTGCCAGCTCACCGGGACAGGGGTATCGTGGCTACACCTTC. Translating gives CASSPGQGYRGYTF. The whole variable domain, filled in from reference TRBV18 and TRBJ1-2, reads NAGVMQNPRHLVRRRGQEARLRCSPMKGHSHVYWYRQLPEEGLKFMVYLQKENIIDESGMPKERFSAEFPKEGPSILRIQQVVRGDSAAYFCASSPGQGYRGYTFGSGTRLTVV.